The table lists the clone carrying this T cell receptor beta chain with a few counts. The data stem from a study of response to subunit inactivated influenza vaccine. TCRdb ran MiXCR on the RT-PCR reads and lists one entry per CDR3 protein. The data show 500,000 to 550,000 distinct CDR3 sequences, roughly 23% seen once. The sample also formed part of further work on T cells expressing NK-cell markers. That study reports: The cDNA for TCR beta came from 5'RACE template switching with UMIs. Sorting of alpha-beta TCR T cells alone was achieved in several experiments with an anti-gamma-delta TCR antibody.

The receptor was isolated from a man aged 45-60 years who received an inactivated influenza vaccine. Sequenced material: CD4+ T cells sorted from PBMCs, taken about 13 days after vaccination.

For the CDR3, the DNA is TGCGCCAGCAGCTTGGGAAGTAGCAGCAATCAGCCCCAGCATTTT. Residues: CASSLGSSSNQPQHF. This rearrangement joins TRBV5-1 to TRBJ1-5; no firm D call. The CDR3 is 15 amino acids. Trimming shortened V by 0 bases and J by 1 base, and 8 bases separated the two germline ends. The germline CDR1 and CDR2 sequences are SGHRS and YFSETQ.